These T cell receptor beta chains were read from a single sample in a study of T cells in Graves' hyperthyroidism and ophthalmopathy. TCRdb analysed the multiplex PCR reads with MiXCR anew, one entry per CDR3 protein. The sample lists approximately 700,000 distinct CDR3 sequences; over 15% were seen once. Sequencing input: blood. These receptors were obtained from a man aged 18 to 30 with Graves' hyperthyroidism. Both conserved end residues are trimmed from each CDR3. D genes are given only for firm matches. The size of a clone is reported for some rows only, either as once, few or many, or as a class for expanded clones.

clone size	J gene	V gene	D gene	CDR3 protein
.	TRBJ2-7	TRBV15	TRBD1	ATSLGGDRGYSYEQY
few	TRBJ2-4	TRBV7-9	TRBD1	ASSPPPGGLWAKNIQY
.	TRBJ2-7	TRBV27	.	ANKGTGESYEQY
many	TRBJ1-5	TRBV28	TRBD1	ASSLWDRERNQPQH
few	TRBJ2-7	TRBV25-1	.	ASSGTGTAPYEQY
.	TRBJ2-7	TRBV20-1	.	SASHLGSYEQY
once	TRBJ2-1	TRBV28	.	ASSYPIVPNEQF
many	TRBJ1-1	TRBV20-1	TRBD1	SASLSRQGVNTEAF
.	TRBJ2-3	TRBV4-1	.	ASSQVRTEDTQY
many	TRBJ1-1	TRBV18	.	ASSPLREWTEAF
many	TRBJ1-5	TRBV20-1	.	SAALKSNQPQH
few	TRBJ2-7	TRBV7-8	.	ASSLASDHEQY
many	TRBJ2-1	TRBV7-9	.	ASSPRLGRSSYNEQF
.	TRBJ1-2	TRBV2	.	ASPGRTANYGYT
many	TRBJ1-1	TRBV20-1	.	SASFGLTEAF
many	TRBJ2-7	TRBV18	.	ASSPPSRGGNEQY
many	TRBJ2-7	TRBV6-2/TRBV6-3	TRBD2	ASSYSFLAGGRYADPDEQY
many	TRBJ2-5	TRBV11-3	.	ASRFPVRETQY
.	TRBJ2-7	TRBV20-1	TRBD2	SARTSGFHEQY
many	TRBJ2-7	TRBV2	TRBD1	ASQDRSSSYEQY
many	TRBJ2-7	TRBV3-1	.	ASSFRWAYEQY
.	TRBJ2-2	TRBV6-2/TRBV6-3	TRBD2	ASSYGLAGGTRELF